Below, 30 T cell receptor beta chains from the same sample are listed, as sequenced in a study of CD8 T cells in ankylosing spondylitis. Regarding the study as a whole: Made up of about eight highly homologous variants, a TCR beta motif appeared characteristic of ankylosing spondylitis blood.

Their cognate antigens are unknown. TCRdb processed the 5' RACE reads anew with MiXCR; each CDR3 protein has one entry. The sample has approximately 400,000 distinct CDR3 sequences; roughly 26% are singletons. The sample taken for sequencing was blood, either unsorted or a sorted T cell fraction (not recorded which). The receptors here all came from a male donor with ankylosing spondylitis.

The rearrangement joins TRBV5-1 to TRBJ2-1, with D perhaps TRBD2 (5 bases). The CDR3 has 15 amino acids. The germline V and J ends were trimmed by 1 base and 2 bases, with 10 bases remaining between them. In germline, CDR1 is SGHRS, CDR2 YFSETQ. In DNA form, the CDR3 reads TGCGCCAGCAGCTTGACGAGTAGCGCCTACAATGAGCAGTTCTTC. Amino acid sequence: CASSLTSSAYNEQFF.

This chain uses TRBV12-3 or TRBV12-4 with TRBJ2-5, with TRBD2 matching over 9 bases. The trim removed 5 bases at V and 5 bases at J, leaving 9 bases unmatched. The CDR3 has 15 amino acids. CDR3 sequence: CASSTVAGASETQYF. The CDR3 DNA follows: TGTGCCAGCAGTACTGTAGCGGGAGCATCGGAGACCCAGTACTTC.

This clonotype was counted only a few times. In DNA form, the CDR3 reads TGCGCCAGCAGCCCGGGACTAACTACCTCCTACGAGCAGTACGTC. Translated: CASSPGLTTSYEQYV. The rearrangement links TRBV5-1 to TRBJ2-7, with 7 bases that match TRBD2. There are 15 residues in the CDR3. Per germline, CDR1 SGHRS and CDR2 YFSETQ. The junction had 7 bases not matched to a gene; V was cut back by 4 bases and J by 0 bases.

The CDR3 region is CAWSVLGAVGNTIYF. DNA for the CDR3: TGTGCCTGGAGTGTACTAGGGGCTGTTGGAAACACCATATATTTT. This chain links TRBV30 with TRBJ1-3; D is possibly TRBD1 (5 bases). This CDR3 region has 15 residues. The germline gives CDR1 GTSNPN, CDR2 SVGIG (reference sequence). The V gene lost 0 bases and the J gene lost 3 bases, with 12 bases spanning the gap.

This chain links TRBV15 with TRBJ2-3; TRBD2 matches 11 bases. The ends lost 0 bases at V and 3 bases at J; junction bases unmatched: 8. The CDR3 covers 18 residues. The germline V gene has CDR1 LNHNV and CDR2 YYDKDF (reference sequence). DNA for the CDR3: TGTGCCACCAGCAGAGATGGGCTAGCGGGAGGTATGACAGATACGCAGTATTTT. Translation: CATSRDGLAGGMTDTQYF.

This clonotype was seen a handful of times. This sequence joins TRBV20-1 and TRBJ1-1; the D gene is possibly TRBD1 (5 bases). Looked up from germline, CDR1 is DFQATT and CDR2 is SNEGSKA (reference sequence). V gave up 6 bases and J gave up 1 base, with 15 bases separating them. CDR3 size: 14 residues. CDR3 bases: TGCAGTGCAATACTCGACAGACAGAACACTGAAGCTTTCTTT. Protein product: CSAILDRQNTEAFF.

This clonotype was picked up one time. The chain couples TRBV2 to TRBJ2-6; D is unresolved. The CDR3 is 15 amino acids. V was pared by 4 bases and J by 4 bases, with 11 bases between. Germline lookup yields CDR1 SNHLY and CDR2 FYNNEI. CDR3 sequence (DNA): TGTGCCAGCAGTGCGTATGGAACCGGGGCCAACGTCCTGACTTTC. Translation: CASSAYGTGANVLTF.

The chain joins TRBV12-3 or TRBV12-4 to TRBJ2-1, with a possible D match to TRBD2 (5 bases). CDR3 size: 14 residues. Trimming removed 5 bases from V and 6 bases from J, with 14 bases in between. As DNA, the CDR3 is TGTGCCAGCAGTCGGATGGGCGGAGGCAATGAGCAGTTCTTC. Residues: CASSRMGGGNEQFF.

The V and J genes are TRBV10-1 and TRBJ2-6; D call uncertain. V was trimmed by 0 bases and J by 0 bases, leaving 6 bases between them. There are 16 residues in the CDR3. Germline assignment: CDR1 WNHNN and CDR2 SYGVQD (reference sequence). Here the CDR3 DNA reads TGCGCCAGCAGTGAGTCCCGGGCCTCTGGGGCCAACGTCCTGACTTTC. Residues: CASSESRASGANVLTF.

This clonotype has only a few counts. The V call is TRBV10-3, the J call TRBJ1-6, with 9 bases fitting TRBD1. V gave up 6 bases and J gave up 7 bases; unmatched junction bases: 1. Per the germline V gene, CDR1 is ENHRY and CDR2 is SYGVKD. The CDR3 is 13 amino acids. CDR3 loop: CAISGQGNSPLHF. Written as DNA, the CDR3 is TGTGCCATCAGCGGACAGGGGAATTCACCCCTCCACTTT.

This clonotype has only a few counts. DNA of the CDR3: TGTGCCAGCAGCAAAAGGCTGGGCTCCTACAATGAGCAGTTCTTC. Its translation: CASSKRLGSYNEQFF. The chain couples TRBV7-9 to TRBJ2-1; D call uncertain. V was cut by 5 bases and J by 0 bases, with 11 bases left in between. The CDR3 sequence is 15 residues long. Germline assignment: CDR1 SEHNR and CDR2 FQNEAQ (reference sequence).

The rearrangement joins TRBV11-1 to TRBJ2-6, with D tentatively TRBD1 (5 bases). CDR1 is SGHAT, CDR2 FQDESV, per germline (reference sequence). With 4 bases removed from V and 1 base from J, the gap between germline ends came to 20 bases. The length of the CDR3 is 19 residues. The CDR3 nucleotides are TGTGCCAGCAGCTCCAAGTGGGGCACTCAACGTTCTGGGGCCAACGTCCTGACTTTC. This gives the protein CASSSKWGTQRSGANVLTF.

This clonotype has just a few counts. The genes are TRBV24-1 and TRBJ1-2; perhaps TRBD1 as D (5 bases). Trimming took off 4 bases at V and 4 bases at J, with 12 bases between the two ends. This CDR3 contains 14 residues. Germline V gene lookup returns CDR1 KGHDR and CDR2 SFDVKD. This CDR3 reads CATSDSQVSYGYTF. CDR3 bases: TGTGCCACCAGTGACTCACAGGTCTCCTATGGCTACACCTTC.

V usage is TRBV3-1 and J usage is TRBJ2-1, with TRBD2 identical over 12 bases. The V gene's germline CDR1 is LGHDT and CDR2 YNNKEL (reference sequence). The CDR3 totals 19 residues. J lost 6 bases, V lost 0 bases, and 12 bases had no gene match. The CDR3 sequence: CASSQEVGLAGGPGNEQFF. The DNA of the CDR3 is TGTGCCAGCAGCCAAGAAGTCGGGCTAGCGGGAGGGCCGGGCAATGAGCAGTTCTTC.

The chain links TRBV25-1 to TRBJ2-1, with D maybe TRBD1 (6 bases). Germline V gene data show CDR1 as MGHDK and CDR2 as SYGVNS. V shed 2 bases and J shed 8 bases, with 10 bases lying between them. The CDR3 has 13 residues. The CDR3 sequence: CASSEKGVDEQFF. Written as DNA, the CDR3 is TGTGCCAGCAGTGAAAAGGGGGTCGATGAGCAGTTCTTC.

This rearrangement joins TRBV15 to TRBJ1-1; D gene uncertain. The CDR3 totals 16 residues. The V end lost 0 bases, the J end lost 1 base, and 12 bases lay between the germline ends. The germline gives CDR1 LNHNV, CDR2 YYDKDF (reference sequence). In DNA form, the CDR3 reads TGTGCCACCAGCAGAGAAGCGGTCAGCGGGAACACTGAAGCTTTCTTT. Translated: CATSREAVSGNTEAFF.

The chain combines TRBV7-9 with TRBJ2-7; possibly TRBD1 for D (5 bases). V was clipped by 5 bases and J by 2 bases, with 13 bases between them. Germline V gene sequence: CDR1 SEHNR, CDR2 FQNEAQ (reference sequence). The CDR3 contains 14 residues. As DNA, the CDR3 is TGTGCCAGCAGCCCGACAGTTGGAACCTACGAGCAGTACTTC. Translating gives CASSPTVGTYEQYF.

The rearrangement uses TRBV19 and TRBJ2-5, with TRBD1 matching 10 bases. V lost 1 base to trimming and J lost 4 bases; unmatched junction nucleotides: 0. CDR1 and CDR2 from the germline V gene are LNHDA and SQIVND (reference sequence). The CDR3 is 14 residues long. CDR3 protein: CASSIGDRGETQYF. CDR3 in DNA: TGTGCCAGTAGTATAGGGGACAGGGGAGAGACCCAGTACTTC.

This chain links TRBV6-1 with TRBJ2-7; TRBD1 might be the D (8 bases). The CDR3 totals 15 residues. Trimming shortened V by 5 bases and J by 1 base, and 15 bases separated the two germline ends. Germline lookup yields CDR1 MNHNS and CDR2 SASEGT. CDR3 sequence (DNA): TGTGCCAGCAGTCCGGGGGGACAGGCATCCTACGAGCAGTACTTC. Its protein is CASSPGGQASYEQYF.

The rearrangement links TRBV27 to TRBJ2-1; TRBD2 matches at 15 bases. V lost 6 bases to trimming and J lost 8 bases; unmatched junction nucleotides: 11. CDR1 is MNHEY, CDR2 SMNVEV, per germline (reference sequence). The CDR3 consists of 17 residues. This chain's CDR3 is CASRTLGLAGGGDEQFF. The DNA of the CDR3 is TGTGCCAGCAGAACTCTCGGACTAGCGGGGGGGGGCGATGAGCAGTTCTTC.

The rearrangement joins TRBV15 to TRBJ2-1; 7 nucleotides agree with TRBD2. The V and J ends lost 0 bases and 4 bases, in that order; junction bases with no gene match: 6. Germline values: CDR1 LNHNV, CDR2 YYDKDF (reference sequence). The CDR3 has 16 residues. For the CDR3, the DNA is TGTGCCACCAGCAGAGATCTGAGCGGGATTTACAATGAGCAGTTCTTC. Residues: CATSRDLSGIYNEQFF.

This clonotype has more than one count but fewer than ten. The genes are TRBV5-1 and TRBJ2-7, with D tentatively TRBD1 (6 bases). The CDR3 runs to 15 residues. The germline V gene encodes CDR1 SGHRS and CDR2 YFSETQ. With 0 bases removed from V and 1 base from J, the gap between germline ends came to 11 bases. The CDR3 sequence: CASSLAVTGSYEQYF. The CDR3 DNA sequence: TGCGCCAGCAGCTTGGCCGTGACAGGATCCTACGAGCAGTACTTC. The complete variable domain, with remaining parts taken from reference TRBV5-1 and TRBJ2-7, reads KAGVTQTPRYLIKTRGQQVTLSCSPISGHRSVSWYQQTPGQGLQFLFEYFSETQRNKGNFPGRFSGRQFSNSRSEMNVSTLELGDSALYLCASSLAVTGSYEQYFGPGTRLTVT.

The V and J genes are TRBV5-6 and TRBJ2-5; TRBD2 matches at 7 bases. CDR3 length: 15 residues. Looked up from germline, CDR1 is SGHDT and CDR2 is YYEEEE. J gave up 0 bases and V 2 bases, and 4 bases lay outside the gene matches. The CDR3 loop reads CASSLLASYQETQYF. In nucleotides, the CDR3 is TGTGCCAGCAGCTTACTAGCGTCGTACCAAGAGACCCAGTACTTC.

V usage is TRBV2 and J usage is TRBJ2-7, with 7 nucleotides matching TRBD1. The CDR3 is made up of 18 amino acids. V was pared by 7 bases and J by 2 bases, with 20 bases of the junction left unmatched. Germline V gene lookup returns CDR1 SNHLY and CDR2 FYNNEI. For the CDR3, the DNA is TGTGCCAGCACCCTCGGACAGGCCTTCCTCGAGGGGCCCTACGAGCAGTACGTC. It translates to CASTLGQAFLEGPYEQYV.

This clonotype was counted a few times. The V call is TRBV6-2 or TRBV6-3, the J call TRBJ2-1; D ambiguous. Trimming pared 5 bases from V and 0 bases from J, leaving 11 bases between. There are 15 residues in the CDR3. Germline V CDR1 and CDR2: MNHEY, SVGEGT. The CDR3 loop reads CASSGSSTSYNEQFF. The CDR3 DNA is TGTGCCAGCAGTGGTAGTTCTACCTCCTACAATGAGCAGTTCTTC.

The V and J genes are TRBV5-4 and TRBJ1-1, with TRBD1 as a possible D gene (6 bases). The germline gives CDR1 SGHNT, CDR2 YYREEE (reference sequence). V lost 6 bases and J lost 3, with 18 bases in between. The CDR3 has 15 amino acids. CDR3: CASTWGGPMDTEAFF. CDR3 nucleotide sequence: TGTGCCAGCACCTGGGGGGGGCCTATGGACACTGAAGCTTTCTTT.

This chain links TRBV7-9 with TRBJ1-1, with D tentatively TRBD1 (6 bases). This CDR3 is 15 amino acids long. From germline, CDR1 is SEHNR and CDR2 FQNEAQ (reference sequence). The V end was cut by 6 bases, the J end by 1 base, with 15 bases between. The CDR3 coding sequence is TGTGCCAGCAGAGCCGGTCGGGGGCCGAACACTGAAGCTTTCTTT. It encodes CASRAGRGPNTEAFF.

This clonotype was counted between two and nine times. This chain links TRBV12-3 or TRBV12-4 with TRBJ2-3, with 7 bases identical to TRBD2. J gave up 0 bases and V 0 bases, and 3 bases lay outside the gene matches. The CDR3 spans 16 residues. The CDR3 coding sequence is TGTGCCAGCAGTTTAGCCCTAGCGGTTAGCACAGATACGCAGTATTTT. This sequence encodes CASSLALAVSTDTQYF.

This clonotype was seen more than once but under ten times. The chain's CDR3 is CSAPGQGGYTF. CDR3 DNA sequence: TGCAGTGCCCCCGGACAGGGCGGCTACACCTTC. J is TRBJ1-2 and V is TRBV20-1; 8 bases align to TRBD1. The CDR3 runs 11 residues. Per germline, CDR1 DFQATT and CDR2 SNEGSKA (reference sequence). V lost 6 bases and J lost 8; bases outside the gene matches: 5.

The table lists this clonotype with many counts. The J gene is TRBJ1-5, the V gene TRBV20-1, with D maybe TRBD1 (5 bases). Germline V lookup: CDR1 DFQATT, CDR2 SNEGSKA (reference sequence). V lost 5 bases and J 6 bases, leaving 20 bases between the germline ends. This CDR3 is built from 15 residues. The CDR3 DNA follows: TGCAGTGCTGAGGGCAGGACGGGGGTAGGTCAGCCCCAGCATTTT. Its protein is CSAEGRTGVGQPQHF.